This TCR beta chain is from a study of tumor-infiltrating lymphocytes in primary liver carcinoma. Study-wide results and caveats: Tumors significantly exceeded blood in top-250-clone fraction (p = 0.039).

Constant-region priming of around 530 ng total RNA yielded TCR beta cDNA. The TCR beta library was amplified through three nested multiplex PCR rounds in a modified ARM-PCR procedure. The first two PCR rounds used TRBV1-TRBV30 primers with a Cbeta primer, roughly 10 cycles each. TCRdb fed the multiplex PCR reads into MiXCR, producing one record per CDR3 protein. The sample includes about 310,000 distinct CDR3 sequences, more than 55% of them seen just once. The J segment lost 2 bases and the V segment lost 5 bases, leaving 7 bases of the junction unmatched. This CDR3 contains 16 residues. Germline V gives CDR1 SEHNR, CDR2 FQNEAQ (reference sequence). The researchers obtained blood RNA from unsorted whole blood and also extracted germline DNA. This clonotype was picked up a small number of times. What it binds is unknown.

The J gene is TRBJ2-2, the V gene TRBV7-9; TRBD1 aligns across 8 bases. This receptor was identified in a woman under 40 with primary liver carcinoma and hepatitis B virus infection. Sequencing was carried out using peripheral blood. CDR3 protein: CASSDPTGDNTGELFF. CDR3 coding DNA: TGTGCCAGCAGCGATCCGACAGGGGACAACACCGGGGAGCTGTTTTTT.